The next 21 T cell receptor beta chains were all read from a single sample in a study of T cells expressing NK-cell markers. Using the 5' RACE reads, TCRdb records one entry per CDR3 protein without DNA. The sample holds more than 250,000 distinct CDR3 sequences. The material sequenced was blood T cells: a sorted CD56 or NKG2C T cell subset, CD4+ or CD8+ T cells, or bulk PBMC T cells (not recorded which). Source of these receptors: a young man in good health.

This chain connects TRBV12-5 to TRBJ1-2. The CDR3 contains 13 residues. Germline V gene lookup returns CDR1 LGHNT and CDR2 FRNRAP. The CDR3 sequence: CASGLVSPYGYTF.

The V call is TRBV28, the J call TRBJ2-7; TCRdb gives TRBD1 as the D gene, but with no DNA this cannot be confirmed. In germline, CDR1 is MDHEN, CDR2 SYDVKM. There are 15 residues in the CDR3. CDR3 in amino acids: CASTRGAAQTREQYF. The variable domain in full, with the rest retrieved from reference TRBV28 and TRBJ2-7, is DVKVTQSSRYLVKRTGEKVFLECVQDMDHENMFWYRQDPGLGLRLIYFSYDVKMKEKGDIPEGYSVSREKKERFSLILESASTNQTSMYLCASTRGAAQTREQYFGPGTRLTVT.

The V call is TRBV20-1, the J call TRBJ2-1; checking the TCRdb D call of TRBD2 is not possible without DNA. In germline, CDR1 is DFQATT, CDR2 SNEGSKA (reference sequence). The CDR3 has 13 amino acids. The chain's CDR3 is CSARGGLAGEQFF.

This chain uses TRBV11-3 with TRBJ2-3; lacking DNA, the TRBD1 call made by TCRdb goes unchecked. This CDR3 spans 15 amino acids. Germline V gene data show CDR1 as SGHNT and CDR2 as YENEEA. CDR3 protein: CASSLDGGRSDTQYF.

The CDR3 sequence: CSATDKAGWETQYF. The gene calls are TRBV29-1 and TRBJ2-5; TCRdb's D call, TRBD2, is unchecked because there is no DNA. The CDR3 contains 14 residues. Germline V gives CDR1 SQVTM, CDR2 ANQGSEA.

This rearrangement joins TRBV20-1 to TRBJ2-7. The CDR3 is made up of 12 amino acids. Germline loops: CDR1 DFQATT, CDR2 SNEGSKA (reference sequence). The CDR3 loop is CSGRGAFYEQYF.

The chain's CDR3 is CASSAGPPKDYEQYF. V gene TRBV9 combines with J gene TRBJ2-7; TCRdb selects TRBD1, and the lack of DNA leaves this call unchecked. The CDR3 spans 15 residues. The germline gives CDR1 SGDLS, CDR2 YYNGEE.

The chain has TRBV12-3 or TRBV12-4 and TRBJ1-1; TCRdb designates TRBD1, a call that cannot be tested without DNA. CDR3 length: 13 amino acids. The chain's CDR3 is CASYRGLNTEAFF.

This chain connects TRBV6-4 to TRBJ1-5. The CDR3 is 15 amino acids. Germline values: CDR1 MRHNA, CDR2 SNTAGT. The CDR3 loop reads CASSVWGGSNQPQHF.

The CDR3 sequence: CASSPPGPLIEQYF. The chain employs TRBV18 and TRBJ2-7; TCRdb reports TRBD2, a call that lacks DNA to check it against. CDR3 length equals 14 residues. Germline CDR1 KGHSH, CDR2 LQKENI.

The gene calls are TRBV5-1 and TRBJ2-7; the D gene TCRdb calls, TRBD2, cannot be checked with no DNA. Germline lookup yields CDR1 SGHRS and CDR2 YFSETQ. The CDR3 contains 14 residues. This chain's CDR3 is CASSLSGSEGEQYF.

CDR3 loop: CATSRDLSVSYTF. The chain carries TRBV15 and TRBJ1-2. Germline CDR1 reads LNHNV; CDR2 reads YYDKDF (reference sequence). The CDR3 length is 13 residues.

V and J are TRBV20-1 and TRBJ2-2; absent DNA, TCRdb's TRBD1 call cannot be checked. The CDR3 length is 13 residues. The germline V gene has CDR1 DFQATT and CDR2 SNEGSKA (reference sequence). This CDR3 reads CSASGDRVGELFF.

The J gene is TRBJ2-2, the V gene TRBV20-1. Per germline, CDR1 DFQATT and CDR2 SNEGSKA (reference sequence). CDR3 length: 14 amino acids. The CDR3 reads CSASQLENTGELFF.

J is TRBJ1-1 and V is TRBV7-9; TCRdb lists TRBD1, though no DNA is available to test this call. Germline V gene lookup returns CDR1 SEHNR and CDR2 FQNEAQ (reference sequence). This CDR3 comprises 16 residues. The CDR3 spells CASSRDEGQGNTEAFF.

The chain couples TRBV6-5 to TRBJ1-1; without DNA, the TCRdb call of TRBD1 cannot be checked. The CDR3 loop spans 14 amino acids. The germline CDR1 and CDR2 sequences are MNHEY and SVGAGI. CDR3 loop: CASSFRTDATEAFF.

The chain couples TRBV5-1 to TRBJ2-1; checking the TCRdb D call of TRBD2 is not possible without DNA. CDR1 SGHRS and CDR2 YFSETQ come from the germline V gene. This CDR3 contains 17 residues. The CDR3 sequence: CASSLSASGKVHNEQFF.

V gene TRBV29-1 combines with J gene TRBJ2-7; there is no DNA to check the TCRdb D call of TRBD2. This CDR3 spans 15 amino acids. Germline V gives CDR1 SQVTM, CDR2 ANQGSEA. The CDR3: CSVTRGRGPSYEQYF.

This rearrangement joins TRBV20-1 to TRBJ1-3; TCRdb's D gene call, TRBD1, goes unchecked for lack of DNA. Per the germline V gene, CDR1 is DFQATT and CDR2 is SNEGSKA (reference sequence). CDR3 length: 13 amino acids. The CDR3 loop is CSAVQGIRNTIYF.

V usage is TRBV29-1 and J usage is TRBJ2-7; with no DNA, the TCRdb D assignment of TRBD1 cannot be verified. The CDR3 is 13 amino acids. Germline V CDR1 and CDR2: SQVTM, ANQGSEA. CDR3: CSVDPGTGYEQYF.

The chain employs TRBV29-1 and TRBJ2-1; the D gene TCRdb calls, TRBD1, cannot be checked with no DNA. Germline V CDR1 and CDR2: SQVTM, ANQGSEA. The CDR3 is 19 amino acids. CDR3 sequence: CSVEDRPPGRRQVYNEQFF.